This T cell receptor beta chain was identified during a study of shared clonotypes between healthy human individuals. Overall study findings and caveats: Enrolling few donors narrowed the genetic and exposure-history diversity that was represented.

V lost 8 bases, J lost 2 bases, and 14 bases lay in between. CDR3 length equals 14 residues. Germline V lookup: CDR1 MNHEY, CDR2 SMNVEV (reference sequence). Some clones are missing from TCRdb's copy, which holds only in-frame ones; the method was immunoSEQ multiplex PCR. The table includes roughly 2,300,000 clones, 92% detected once. In the case of this clone: Its matching antigen is unknown.

This TCR was sampled from a man younger than 30 in good health. Some clones in this sample may be carry-over from other donors' samples. This sequence joins TRBV27 and TRBJ2-3; D unresolved. The specimen sequenced was naive CD4+ T cells from PBMCs. Regarding subset: CD45RA+ positively selected. The CDR3 here is CASQFRQYTDTQYF. The CDR3 DNA sequence: TGTGCCAGCCAATTTCGCCAGTACACAGATACGCAGTATTTT.